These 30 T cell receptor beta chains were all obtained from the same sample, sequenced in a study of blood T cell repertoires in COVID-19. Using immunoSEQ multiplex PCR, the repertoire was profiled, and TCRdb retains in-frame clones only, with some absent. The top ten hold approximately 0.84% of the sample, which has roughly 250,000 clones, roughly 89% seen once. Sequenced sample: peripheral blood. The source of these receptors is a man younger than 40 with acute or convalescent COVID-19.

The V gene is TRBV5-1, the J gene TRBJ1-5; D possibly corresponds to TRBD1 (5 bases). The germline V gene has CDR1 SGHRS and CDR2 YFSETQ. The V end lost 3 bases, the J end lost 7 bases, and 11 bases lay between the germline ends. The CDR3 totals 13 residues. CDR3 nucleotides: TGCGCCAGCAGCTATGGCGGGGACCAGCCCCAGCATTTT. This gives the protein CASSYGGDQPQHF.

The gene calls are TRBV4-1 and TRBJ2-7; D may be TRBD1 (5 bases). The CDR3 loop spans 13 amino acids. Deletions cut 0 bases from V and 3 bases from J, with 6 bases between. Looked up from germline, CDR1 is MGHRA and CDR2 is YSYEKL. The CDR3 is CASSQDQGYEQYF. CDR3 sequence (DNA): TGCGCCAGCAGCCAAGATCAGGGCTACGAGCAGTACTTC.

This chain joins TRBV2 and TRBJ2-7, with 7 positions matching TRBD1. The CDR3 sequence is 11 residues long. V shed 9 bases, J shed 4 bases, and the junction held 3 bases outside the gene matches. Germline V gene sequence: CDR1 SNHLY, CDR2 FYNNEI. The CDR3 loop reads CASRQGYEQYF. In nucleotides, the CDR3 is TGTGCCAGTAGACAGGGATACGAGCAGTACTTC.

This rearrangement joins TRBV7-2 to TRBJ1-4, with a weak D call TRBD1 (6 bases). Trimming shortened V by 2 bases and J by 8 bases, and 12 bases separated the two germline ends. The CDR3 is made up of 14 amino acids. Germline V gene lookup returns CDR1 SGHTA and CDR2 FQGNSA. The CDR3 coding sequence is TGTGCCAGCAGCTTAAACAGGGAAAGCGAAAAACTGTTTTTT. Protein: CASSLNRESEKLFF.

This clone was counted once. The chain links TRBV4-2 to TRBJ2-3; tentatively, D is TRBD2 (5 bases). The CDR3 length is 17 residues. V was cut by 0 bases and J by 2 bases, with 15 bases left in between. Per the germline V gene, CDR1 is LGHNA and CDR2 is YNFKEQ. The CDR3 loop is CASSQDAQRQITDTQYF. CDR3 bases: TGTGCCAGCAGCCAAGATGCCCAGCGGCAAATCACAGATACGCAGTATTTT.

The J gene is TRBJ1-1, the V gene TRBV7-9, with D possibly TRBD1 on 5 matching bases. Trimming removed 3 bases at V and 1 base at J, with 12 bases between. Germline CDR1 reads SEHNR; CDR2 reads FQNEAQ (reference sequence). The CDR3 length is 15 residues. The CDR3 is CASSFPQGSNTEAFF. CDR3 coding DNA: TGTGCCAGCAGCTTCCCTCAGGGATCGAACACTGAAGCTTTCTTT.

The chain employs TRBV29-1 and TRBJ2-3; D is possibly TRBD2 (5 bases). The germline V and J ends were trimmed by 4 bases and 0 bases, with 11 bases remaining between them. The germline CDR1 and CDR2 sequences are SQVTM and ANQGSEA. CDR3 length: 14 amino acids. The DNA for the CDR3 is TGCAGCGTTGTTGGAGCGGAAAGCACAGATACGCAGTATTTT. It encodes CSVVGAESTDTQYF.

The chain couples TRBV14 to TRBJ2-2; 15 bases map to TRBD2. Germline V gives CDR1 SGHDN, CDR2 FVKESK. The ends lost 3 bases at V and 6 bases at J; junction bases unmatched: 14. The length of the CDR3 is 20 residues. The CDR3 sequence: CASSQTPGLAGGIGAGELFF. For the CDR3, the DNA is TGTGCCAGCAGCCAGACCCCGGGACTAGCGGGAGGTATCGGGGCCGGGGAGCTGTTTTTT.

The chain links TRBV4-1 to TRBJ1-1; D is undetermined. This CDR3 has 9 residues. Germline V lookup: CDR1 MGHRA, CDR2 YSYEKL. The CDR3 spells CGLSGEAFF. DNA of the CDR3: TGCGGTCTGTCGGGTGAAGCTTTCTTT.

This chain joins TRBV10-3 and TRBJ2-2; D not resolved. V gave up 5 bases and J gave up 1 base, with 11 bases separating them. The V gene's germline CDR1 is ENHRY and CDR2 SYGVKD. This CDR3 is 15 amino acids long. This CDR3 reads CAISRFTENTGELFF. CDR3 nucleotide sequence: TGTGCCATCAGTCGATTTACAGAGAACACCGGGGAGCTGTTTTTT.

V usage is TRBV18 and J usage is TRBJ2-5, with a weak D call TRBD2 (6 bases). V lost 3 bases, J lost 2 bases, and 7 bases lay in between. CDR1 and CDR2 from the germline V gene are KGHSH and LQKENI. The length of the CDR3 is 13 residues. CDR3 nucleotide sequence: TGTGCCAGCTCACCCGGGAGTCAAGAGACCCAGTACTTC. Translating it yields CASSPGSQETQYF.

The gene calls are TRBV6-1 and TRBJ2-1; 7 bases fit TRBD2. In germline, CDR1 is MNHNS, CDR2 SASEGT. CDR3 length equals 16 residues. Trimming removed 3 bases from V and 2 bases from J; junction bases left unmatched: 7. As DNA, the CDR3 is TGTGCCAGCAGTGATCAAGGAGCGGGAACCTACAATGAGCAGTTCTTC. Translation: CASSDQGAGTYNEQFF.

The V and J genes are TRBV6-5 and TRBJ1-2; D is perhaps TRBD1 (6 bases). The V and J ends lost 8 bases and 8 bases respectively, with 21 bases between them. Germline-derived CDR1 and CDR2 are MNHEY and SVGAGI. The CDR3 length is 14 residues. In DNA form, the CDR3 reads TGTGCCAGCTGGCCGGGGGGCAGCAGCGGGGGCTACACCTTC. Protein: CASWPGGSSGGYTF.

The CDR3 loop reads CASSRSGGYYGYTF. The CDR3 coding sequence is TGTGCCAGCAGCCGTTCAGGGGGCTACTATGGCTACACCTTC. V and J are TRBV7-9 and TRBJ1-2, with 8 bases that match TRBD1. Germline-derived CDR1 and CDR2 are SEHNR and FQNEAQ (reference sequence). J lost 3 bases, V lost 5 bases, and 5 bases had no gene match. CDR3 size: 14 residues.

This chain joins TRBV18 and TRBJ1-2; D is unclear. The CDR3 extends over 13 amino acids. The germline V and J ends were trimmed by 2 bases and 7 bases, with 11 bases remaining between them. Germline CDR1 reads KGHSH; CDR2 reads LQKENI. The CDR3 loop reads CASSPVRERGYTF. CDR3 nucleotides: TGTGCCAGCTCACCAGTAAGAGAACGTGGCTACACCTTC.

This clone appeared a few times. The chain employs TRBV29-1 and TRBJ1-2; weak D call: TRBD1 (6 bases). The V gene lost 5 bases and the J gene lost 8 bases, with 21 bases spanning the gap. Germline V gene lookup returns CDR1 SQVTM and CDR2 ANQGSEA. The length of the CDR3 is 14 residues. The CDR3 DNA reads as TGCAGCGTTTCCGAACAGGGTCGGCAAGACGGCTACACCTTC. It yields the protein CSVSEQGRQDGYTF.

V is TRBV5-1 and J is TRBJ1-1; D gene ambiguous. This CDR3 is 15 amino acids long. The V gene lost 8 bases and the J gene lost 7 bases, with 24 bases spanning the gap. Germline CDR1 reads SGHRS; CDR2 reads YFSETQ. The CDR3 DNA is TGCGCCAGTTATTGGAGCTTTGATTTACACTATGAAGCTTTCTTT. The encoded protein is CASYWSFDLHYEAFF.

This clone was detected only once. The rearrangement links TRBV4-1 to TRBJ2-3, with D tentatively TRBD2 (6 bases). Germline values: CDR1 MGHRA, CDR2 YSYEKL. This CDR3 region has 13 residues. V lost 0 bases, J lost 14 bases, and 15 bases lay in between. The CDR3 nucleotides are TGCGCCAGCAGCCAAGATGGGCGGGGCGCATGGTATTTT. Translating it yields CASSQDGRGAWYF.

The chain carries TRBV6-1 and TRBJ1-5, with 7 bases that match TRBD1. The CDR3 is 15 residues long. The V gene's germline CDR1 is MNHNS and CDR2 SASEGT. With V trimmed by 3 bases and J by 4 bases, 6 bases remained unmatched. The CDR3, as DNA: TGTGCCAGCAGTGACGACCAGGGGGAGAATCAGCCCCAGCATTTT. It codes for CASSDDQGENQPQHF.

CDR3 protein: CASSFSSRSAFF. CDR3 nucleotides: TGTGCCAGCAGTTTTTCAAGCAGGTCGGCTTTCTTT. V is TRBV28 and J is TRBJ1-1; D not certain. Germline V gene lookup returns CDR1 MDHEN and CDR2 SYDVKM. V was cut by 3 bases and J by 11 bases, with 13 bases left in between. The CDR3 length is 12 residues. Filled out from reference TRBV28 and TRBJ1-1, the complete variable domain reads DVKVTQSSRYLVKRTGEKVFLECVQDMDHENMFWYRQDPGLGLRLIYFSYDVKMKEKGDIPEGYSVSREKKERFSLILESASTNQTSMYLCASSFSSRSAFFGQGTRLTVV.

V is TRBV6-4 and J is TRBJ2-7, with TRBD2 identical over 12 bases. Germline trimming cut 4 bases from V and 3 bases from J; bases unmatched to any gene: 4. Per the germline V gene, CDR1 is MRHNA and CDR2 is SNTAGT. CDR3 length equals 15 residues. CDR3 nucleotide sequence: TGTGCCAGCAGTGCGACTAGCGGGGGATACTACGAGCAGTACTTC. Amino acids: CASSATSGGYYEQYF.

The CDR3 DNA reads TGCGCCAGCAGCTTGATGGCAGGGGGCTCCTACGAGCAGTACTTC. Translation gives CASSLMAGGSYEQYF. The chain carries TRBV5-1 and TRBJ2-7, with 7 bases aligning to TRBD1. V dropped 1 base and J dropped 0; count of bases not matched to a gene: 4. The length of the CDR3 is 15 residues. Germline V CDR1 and CDR2: SGHRS, YFSETQ.

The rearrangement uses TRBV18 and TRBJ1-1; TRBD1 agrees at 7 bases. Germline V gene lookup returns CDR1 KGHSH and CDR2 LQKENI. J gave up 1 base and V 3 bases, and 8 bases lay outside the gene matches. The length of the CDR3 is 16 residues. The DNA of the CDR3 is TGTGCCAGCTCACCGCAGACAGGGTCGGCGAACACTGAAGCTTTCTTT. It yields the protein CASSPQTGSANTEAFF.

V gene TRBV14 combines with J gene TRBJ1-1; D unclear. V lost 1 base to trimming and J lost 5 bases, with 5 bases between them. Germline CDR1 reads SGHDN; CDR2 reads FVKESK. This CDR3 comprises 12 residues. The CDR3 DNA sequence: TGTGCCAGCAGCCAAGGGCGGACTGAAGCTTTCTTT. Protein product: CASSQGRTEAFF.

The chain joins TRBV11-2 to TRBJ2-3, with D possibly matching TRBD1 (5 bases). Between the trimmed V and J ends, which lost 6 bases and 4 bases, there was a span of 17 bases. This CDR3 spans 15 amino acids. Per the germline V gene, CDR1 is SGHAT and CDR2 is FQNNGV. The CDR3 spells CASSRWAIGADTQYF. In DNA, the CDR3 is TGTGCCAGCAGTAGGTGGGCCATAGGGGCAGATACGCAGTATTTT.

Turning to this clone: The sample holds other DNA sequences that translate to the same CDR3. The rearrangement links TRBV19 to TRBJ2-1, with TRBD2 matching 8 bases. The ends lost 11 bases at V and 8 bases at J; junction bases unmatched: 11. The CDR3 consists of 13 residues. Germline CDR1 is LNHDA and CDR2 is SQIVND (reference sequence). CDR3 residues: CAPRNASGYEQFF. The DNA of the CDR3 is TGTGCCCCTCGAAACGCTAGCGGGTATGAGCAGTTCTTC.

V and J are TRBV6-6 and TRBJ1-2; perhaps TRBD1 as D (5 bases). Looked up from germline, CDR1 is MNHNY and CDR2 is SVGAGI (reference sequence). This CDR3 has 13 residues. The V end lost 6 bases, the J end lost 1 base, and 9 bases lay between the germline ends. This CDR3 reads CASSRQINYGYTF. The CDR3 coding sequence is TGTGCCAGCAGCCGACAGATTAACTATGGCTACACCTTC.

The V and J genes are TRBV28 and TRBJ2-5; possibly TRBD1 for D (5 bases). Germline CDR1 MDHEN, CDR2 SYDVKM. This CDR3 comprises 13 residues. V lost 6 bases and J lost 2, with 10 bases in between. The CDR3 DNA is TGTGCCAGCAGGTCGACAGCGCAAGAGACCCAGTACTTC. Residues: CASRSTAQETQYF.

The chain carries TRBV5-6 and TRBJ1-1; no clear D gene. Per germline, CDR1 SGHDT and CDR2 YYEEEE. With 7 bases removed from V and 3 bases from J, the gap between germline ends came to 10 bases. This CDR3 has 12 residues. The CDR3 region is CASRFGDTEAFF. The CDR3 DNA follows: TGTGCCAGCCGATTCGGGGACACTGAAGCTTTCTTT. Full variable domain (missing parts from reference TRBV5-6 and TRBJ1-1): DAGVTQSPTHLIKTRGQQVTLRCSPKSGHDTVSWYQQALGQGPQFIFQYYEEEERQRGNFPDRFSGHQFPNYSSELNVNALLLGDSALYLCASRFGDTEAFFGQGTRLTVV.

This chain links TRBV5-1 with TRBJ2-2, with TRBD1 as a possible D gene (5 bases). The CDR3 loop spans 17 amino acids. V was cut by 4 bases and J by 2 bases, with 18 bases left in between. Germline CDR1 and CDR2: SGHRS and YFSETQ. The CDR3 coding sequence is TGCGCCAGCAGCCCCACCCTGTCAGGGAAAAACACCGGGGAGCTGTTTTTT. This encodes CASSPTLSGKNTGELFF.